Shown below are 10 T cell receptor beta chains from a single sample sequenced in a study of cytomegalovirus exposure and HLA in healthy donors. 60 Vbeta and 13 Jbeta primers were used in PCR. Sequenced by immunoSEQ multiplex PCR; TCRdb stores in-frame clones only, minus some. The sample includes under 150,000 clones, around 70% seen only once; the top ten take roughly 2.7%. The sample consisted of PBMCs. These receptors all come from a human donor in good health.

This chain connects TRBV4-3 to TRBJ1-2; 9 nucleotides agree with TRBD1. The germline V gene encodes CDR1 LGHNA and CDR2 YSLEER. The junction had 4 bases not matched to a gene; V was cut back by 6 bases and J by 5 bases. The CDR3 consists of 13 residues. CDR3 sequence reads: CASSPDRGYGYTF. For the CDR3, the DNA is TGCGCCAGCAGTCCGGACAGGGGTTATGGCTACACCTTC.

The chain combines TRBV7-9 with TRBJ1-1, with 8 bases fitting TRBD1. CDR1 SEHNR and CDR2 FQNEAQ come from the germline V gene (reference sequence). CDR3 length: 13 amino acids. The junction had 5 bases not matched to a gene; V was cut back by 5 bases and J by 6 bases. The CDR3 loop is CASSPTGAAEAFF. The DNA of the CDR3 is TGTGCCAGCAGCCCGACAGGGGCCGCTGAAGCTTTCTTT.

This chain links TRBV7-2 with TRBJ2-6, with D perhaps TRBD1 (5 bases). Trimming shortened V by 5 bases and J by 9 bases, and 14 bases separated the two germline ends. The CDR3 is made up of 14 amino acids. Germline assignment: CDR1 SGHTA and CDR2 FQGNSA. The CDR3: CASSLKGQVNVLTF. CDR3 in DNA: TGTGCCAGCAGCCTAAAGGGGCAGGTCAACGTCCTGACTTTC.

This chain connects TRBV7-3 to TRBJ2-1; a possible D gene is TRBD2 (6 bases). The V gene's germline CDR1 is SGHTA and CDR2 FQGTGA. Trimming removed 5 bases from V and 4 bases from J, with 15 bases in between. The CDR3 extends over 15 amino acids. CDR3 region: CASSPTRGQYNEQFF. The CDR3 nucleotides read TGTGCCAGCAGCCCGACTAGAGGGCAATACAATGAGCAGTTCTTC.

The V gene is TRBV29-1, the J gene TRBJ1-2; D is ambiguous. Germline CDR1 SQVTM, CDR2 ANQGSEA. The ends were cut back, 1 base at V and 5 bases at J, with 20 bases in the middle. The CDR3 extends over 16 amino acids. The CDR3 region is CSVEGGVRETLYGYTF. The CDR3, as DNA: TGCAGCGTTGAAGGTGGAGTAAGAGAAACCTTATATGGCTACACCTTC.

The rearrangement uses TRBV30 and TRBJ1-2, with 7 bases identical to TRBD1. Germline V gene lookup returns CDR1 GTSNPN and CDR2 SVGIG (reference sequence). V lost 3 bases, J lost 8 bases, and 12 bases stayed unmatched. This CDR3 comprises 14 residues. The chain's CDR3 is CAWRQGRGAEGYTF. The DNA for the CDR3 is TGTGCCTGGAGACAAGGCAGGGGGGCGGAGGGCTACACCTTC.

This clone was detected only once. V and J are TRBV6-5 and TRBJ1-5; 11 bases map to TRBD1. Germline V gene sequence: CDR1 MNHEY, CDR2 SVGAGI. The ends lost 4 bases at V and 6 bases at J; junction bases unmatched: 2. The CDR3 is 14 amino acids. CDR3 residues: CASSFGQGAQPQHF. The CDR3 nucleotides read TGTGCCAGCAGTTTCGGACAGGGGGCTCAGCCCCAGCATTTT.

V is TRBV10-3 and J is TRBJ2-1; 8 bases match TRBD1. The length of the CDR3 is 16 residues. The germline gives CDR1 ENHRY, CDR2 SYGVKD. After removal of 3 bases from V and 4 bases from J, the junction contained 8 bases not matched to a gene. The CDR3 here is CAISDPGQGAYNEQFF. The CDR3 nucleotides are TGTGCCATCAGTGACCCCGGCCAGGGGGCTTACAATGAGCAGTTCTTC.

In this sample, this clone turned up a few times. V is TRBV4-2 and J is TRBJ1-1; tentatively, D is TRBD1 (5 bases). Germline values: CDR1 LGHNA, CDR2 YNFKEQ. The CDR3 covers 14 residues. V was trimmed by 1 base and J by 7 bases, leaving 13 bases between them. Here the CDR3 DNA reads TGTGCCAGCAGCCAAGCCGGGGGAAGAGATGAAGCTTTCTTT. As protein: CASSQAGGRDEAFF.

This clone was picked up one time. V is TRBV28 and J is TRBJ2-4, with a weak D call TRBD2 (6 bases). Germline CDR1 MDHEN, CDR2 SYDVKM. The CDR3 contains 17 residues. Trimming cost V 2 bases and J 3 bases, with 17 bases left between them. The CDR3 DNA reads as TGTGCCAGCAGTTTAGTTCCGCCCAGGGAGGACAAAAACATTCAGTACTTC. Residues: CASSLVPPREDKNIQYF.